This T cell receptor (beta chain) was captured in a study of blood T cells in healthy people across ages. The sample holds many counts of this clonotype. Germline V gene lookup returns CDR1 MGHRA and CDR2 YSYEKL. The CDR3 has 12 amino acids. V gave up 1 base and J gave up 7 bases, with 4 bases separating them. Next came a second PCR, run for about 6 to 12 cycles, which used a sample-barcoded 5' primer along with a J-beta primer mix. A single record per CDR3 protein comes from TCRdb applying MiXCR to the 5' RACE reads. The sample shows 1.2 million to 1.5 million distinct CDR3 sequences, roughly 40% of them seen only once.

V and J are TRBV4-1 and TRBJ1-4, with D unclear. This sequence was found in a woman between 18 and 30 years old in good health. Sequenced material: blood. The CDR3 DNA is TGCGCCAGCAGCCAAGGGGGTGAAAAACTGTTTTTT. Protein product: CASSQGGEKLFF.